The entry below describes one T cell receptor beta chain. This record belongs to a study of blood T cell repertoires in COVID-19. J was trimmed by 5 bases and V by 2 bases; bases with no gene match: 2. There are 13 residues in the CDR3. Germline CDR1 is SNHLY and CDR2 is FYNNEI. Only in-frame clones appear in the TCRdb table, and some are missing; sequencing was by immunoSEQ multiplex PCR. The sample lists about 300,000 clones; around 84% were seen once. The material sequenced was peripheral blood. The source is a man between 65 and 80 years old with acute or convalescent COVID-19. The chain has TRBV2 and TRBJ2-5; 7 bases fit TRBD1. CDR3 nucleotides: TGTGCCAGCAGTGAAATCAGGGGGGAGACCCAGTACTTC. Encoded protein: CASSEIRGETQYF. Complete variable domain (other parts from reference TRBV2 and TRBJ2-5): EPEVTQTPSHQVTQMGQEVILRCVPISNHLYFYWYRQILGQKVEFLVSFYNNEISEKSEIFDDQFSVERPDGSNFTLKIRSTKLEDSAMYFCASSEIRGETQYFGPGTRLLVL.